This record concerns one T cell receptor (beta chain) sequence. Its specific antigen is unknown. Base qualities are not at hand, and no much larger clone is one base apart. The data belong to a study of cytomegalovirus exposure and HLA in healthy donors (dated by TCRdb to 2016 to 2017). For the study in its entirety: An earlier analysis of more than 550 of the donors reported 276 Gb of sequence data and around 120 million unique TCR beta sequences obtained from some 200 million T cells. An early release covering roughly 580 HLA-typed donors comprised about 320 gigabases of sequencing data and tens of millions of unique TCR sequences. Of the 398 genotyped donors, roughly 80% fell in the genetic ancestry cluster associated with self-reported Caucasian donors. The study aimed to test whether signatures of past pathogen exposure could be identified by cataloging public T cell receptors. The T cell repertoires of some 670 subjects were profiled by immunosequencing and related to cytomegalovirus serostatus. Along with the roughly 700-subject first cohort, a separate validation cohort of around 110 different subjects was used. To predict cytomegalovirus infection status, the study combined high-throughput TCR immunosequencing, statistical association of individual TCRs with disease status, and machine learning. A later analysis re-examined previously published TCR beta repertoires from over 500 donors and added high-resolution HLA genotyping to investigate patterns of TCR occurrence. In the later analysis, no new phenotypic data were used to find candidate immune exposures; instead, reliance was placed on TCR beta sequences and their occurrence across donors. To decide whether each TCR beta V gene segment behaved as functional or pseudogenic, an earlier analysis of nearly 600 of the donors relied on high-throughput TCR beta sequencing. Donor age, sex, ethnicity and CMV serostatus were collected together with the repertoire data. In a later genetic analysis, genome-wide SNP genotypes for about 55% of the 666 donors were used, and that subset was treated as a discovery cohort. Every discovery cohort repertoire had been produced on one sequencing platform. HLA typing included class I and class II loci at four-digit resolution. Typing coverage differed by locus: A, B, C, DRB1 and DQB1 were typed in about 620-630 donors, DQA1 in approximately 520, DPA1 in 600 to 610, and DPB1 in 472. Four or five DR-DQ haplotypes were handled as single units for association and clustering, since linkage in the cohort was strong. On average, 235,054 unique TCR beta nucleotide sequences were sequenced per donor among 300 to 500 genotyped donors of the cohort, with about 19% of those sequences being non-productive. Broader findings and caveats from the paper: CMV serostatus was the only immune exposure information available for the cohort. A few of the identified cytomegalovirus-associated TCR beta chains were confirmed in vitro to be specific for cytomegalovirus antigens. In both the original and validation cohorts, the classifier was reported to diagnose cytomegalovirus status with high specificity and sensitivity. In the study, around 150 TCR beta chains were listed as associated with cytomegalovirus. Strong co-occurrence of HLA alleles, especially DR and DQ, made assigning TCR associations to individual alleles difficult. A further reported finding was that TCR beta sequences accurately predicted the HLA-A and HLA-B alleles for most subjects in the first cohort. The earlier analysis of about 600 of the donors excluded over 15 rarely observed V segments, including chromosome 9 orphons, because counts were too low. Correlated functional status among segregating V segments might be attributable to linkage disequilibrium, but an unknown experimental factor could not be ruled out. In a later analysis, most CMV-associated TCR beta chains were found to appear HLA-restricted, with HLA associations seemingly driven largely by CMV exposure. Because some donors lacked HLA typing at each locus, the association tests relied only on the typed subset. According to the authors, the approach could potentially be generalized to other disease states and immunological phenotypes. In a later analysis, the rate of TCR association differed among HLA loci, with DRB1 alleles having the most associated TCRs and HLA-C alleles having the fewest. Most TCR sequences were seen in very few donors, while some public TCRs were found in many individuals. Compared with equally common non-associated chains, HLA-associated TCR beta chains in a later analysis were more clonally expanded and had lower generation probabilities. Only TCR beta chains were sequenced in this cohort, and the absence of alpha or paired-chain data limited detectable features. A later analysis reported that several top co-occurrence clusters appeared linked to parvovirus B19, influenza, CMV and Epstein-Barr virus. Some IMGT-functional V segments, including TRBV6-2 and TRBV6-3, could not be distinguished by the 87-base-pair reads and were therefore excluded. In a later genetic analysis, fewer N-insertions in productive TCRs were reported among donors in an Asian-associated ancestry cluster than the roughly 640-donor mean. A group of highly shared sequence variants was considered likely to be a technical artifact of the sequencing pipeline. V-gene and J-gene trimming of TCR beta chains was associated with a missense DCLRE1C variant in a later genetic analysis, and the association was replicated in an independent cohort. Specific HLA alleles were associated with about 17,000 TCR beta sequences at a false discovery rate of 0.05 in a later analysis. The presence/absence analyses assumed that sequencing depth was roughly uniform across donors, and that assumption may not be true. In an earlier analysis of 587 of the donors, most TCR beta V segments appeared in productive rearrangements about 87% or about 30% of the time, broadly matching IMGT annotations.

The CDR1 and CDR2 encoded by the germline V gene (reference sequence) are DFQATT and SNEGSKA. V was cut back by 3 bases and J by 8 bases, leaving a gap of 9 bases between them. The CDR3 runs 11 residues from the cysteine to the phenylalanine. The kept DNA is CDR3 alone, 33 bases in frame from the first base. Libraries were built with the immunoSEQ multiplex PCR assay. For the multiplex PCR, a mixture combining 60 forward primers for TCR Vbeta segments and 13 reverse primers for TCR Jbeta segments was used. The CDR3 region of rearranged TCR beta genes was amplified from genomic DNA by a multiplex PCR assay. The Illumina HiSeq System was used to sequence the amplified TCR beta libraries as 87-base-pair reads. As for the authors' bioinformatics: A later analysis counted about 80 million unique TCR beta chains across the 550 to 800 repertoires, and roughly 11 million of these chains were shared by at least two donors. To remove PCR and sequencing errors, raw reads were error-corrected and collapsed into unique sequences using a nearest-neighbor algorithm that merged closely related sequences. To assign V, D and J gene segments, CDR3 sequences were aligned to IMGT reference sequences. For a sequence to be retained, at least a six-nucleotide match to both a V gene segment and a J gene segment was required. A rearrangement counted as productive if the CDR3 had no stop codons and remained in frame with V and J, and every other rearrangement counted as non-productive. CDR3 was defined according to IMGT convention as the region running from the second conserved V-encoded cysteine to the conserved J-encoded phenylalanine. The earlier analysis of a few hundred of the donors excluded sequences that lacked an unambiguous match to a single V gene segment. An earlier analysis of approximately 590 of the donors called V segments functional above 56.7% productive rearrangements and segregating when the between-donor standard deviation exceeded 5%. A statistical classification framework was built to diagnose cytomegalovirus status from the catalog of TCR beta chain sequences. In a later analysis, TCR nucleotide sequences were compared against IMGT/GENE-DB human TR gene sequences so that V and J genes could be assigned. Using the TCRdist pipeline, a later analysis assigned CDR3 sequences along with most-parsimonious VDJ recombination scenarios. A later analysis defined each TCR beta chain by its CDR3 amino acid sequence plus V-gene family, and excluded reads lacking a unique V-gene family. A later analysis removed 592 highly shared, low-generation-probability nucleotide sequences to deal with suspected cross-contamination and a sequencing artifact. In a later analysis, a clonal expansion index was calculated for each public chain from normalized within-repertoire ranks of inferred template counts. A later analysis computed generation probabilities with a VDJ recombination model fitted to out-of-frame rearrangements, and checked the results against IGoR. Hypergeometric tests were used in a later analysis to score TCR-TCR, TCR-HLA and TCR-CMV co-occurrence, with a repertoire-size bias correction applied to the TCR pairs. A later analysis estimated false discovery rates by permuting HLA or CMV assignments 20 times. In a later analysis, co-occurring TCRs were grouped with DBSCAN, and TCRdist sequence similarity was added when clustering was performed within HLA-allele-positive subsets. Repertoires with fewer than 30,000 or more than 120,000 public chains, plus five repertoires with anomalous nucleotide sharing, were excluded from co-occurrence clustering. TCRdb limited this immuneACCESS table to in-frame rearrangements with V and J called. A share of clones is missing; checked studies link under half to unresolved V genes, and the rest is unexplained. V and J calls plus clone size are reproduced from that table; the DNA served to infer D and trimming. The sample table holds tens of thousands of clones, of which approximately 76% were seen once. Of the sample, more than 7% is held by the ten largest clones.

The cohort was made up of around 720 healthy bone marrow donors. At the time of sampling, every cohort member was nominally healthy, though immune exposures that went unrecorded were likely present. The donor was CMV seropositive and belonged to the group of 250 to 350 seropositive cohort members. A peripheral blood sample was provided by each donor, and peripheral blood mononuclear cells were used for TCR beta sequencing. The Qiagen DNeasy Blood Extraction Kit was used to extract genomic DNA from the blood cell samples. This TCR came from a woman between 25 and 40 years old in good health and CMV-seropositive. The rearrangement combines TRBV20-1 with TRBJ2-3, with the identity of the D gene unclear. The material sequenced was PBMCs. CDR3 loop: CSASSTGTQYF. The DNA sequence follows: TGCAGTGCTAGTTCGACTGGTACGCAGTATTTT.